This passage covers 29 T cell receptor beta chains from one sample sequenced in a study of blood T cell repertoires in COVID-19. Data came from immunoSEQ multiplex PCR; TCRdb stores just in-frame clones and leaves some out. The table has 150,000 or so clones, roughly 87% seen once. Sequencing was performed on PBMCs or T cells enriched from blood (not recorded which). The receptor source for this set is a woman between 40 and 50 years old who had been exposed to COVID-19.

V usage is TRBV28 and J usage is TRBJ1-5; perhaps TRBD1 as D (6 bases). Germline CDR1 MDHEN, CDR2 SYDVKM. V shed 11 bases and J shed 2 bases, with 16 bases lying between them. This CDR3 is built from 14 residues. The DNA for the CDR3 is TGTGCCGGAGCCTACAGGGCTGGCAATCAGCCCCAGCATTTT. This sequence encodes CAGAYRAGNQPQHF.

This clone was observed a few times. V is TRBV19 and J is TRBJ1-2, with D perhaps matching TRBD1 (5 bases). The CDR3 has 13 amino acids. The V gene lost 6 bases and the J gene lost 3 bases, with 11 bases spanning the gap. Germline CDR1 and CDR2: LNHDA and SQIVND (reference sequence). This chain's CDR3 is CASRGQGDYGYTF. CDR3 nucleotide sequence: TGTGCCAGTAGGGGGCAGGGCGACTATGGCTACACCTTC.

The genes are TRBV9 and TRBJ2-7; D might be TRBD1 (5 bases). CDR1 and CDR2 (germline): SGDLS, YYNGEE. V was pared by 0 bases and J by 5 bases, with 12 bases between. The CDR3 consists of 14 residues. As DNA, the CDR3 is TGTGCCAGCAGCGTAGGGGGCGGAGTCCACGAGCAGTACTTC. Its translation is CASSVGGGVHEQYF.

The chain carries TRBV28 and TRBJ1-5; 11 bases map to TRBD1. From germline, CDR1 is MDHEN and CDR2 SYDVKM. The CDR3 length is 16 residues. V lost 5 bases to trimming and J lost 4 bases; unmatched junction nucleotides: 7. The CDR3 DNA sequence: TGTGCCAGCAGTACCCAGGGACAGGGGGGTAATCAGCCCCAGCATTTT. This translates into CASSTQGQGGNQPQHF. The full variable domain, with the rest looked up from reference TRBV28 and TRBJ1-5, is DVKVTQSSRYLVKRTGEKVFLECVQDMDHENMFWYRQDPGLGLRLIYFSYDVKMKEKGDIPEGYSVSREKKERFSLILESASTNQTSMYLCASSTQGQGGNQPQHFGDGTRLSIL.

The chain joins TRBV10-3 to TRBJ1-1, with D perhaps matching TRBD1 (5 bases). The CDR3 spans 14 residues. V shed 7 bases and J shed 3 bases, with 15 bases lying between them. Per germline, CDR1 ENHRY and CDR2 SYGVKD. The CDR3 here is CAINGAGTDTEAFF. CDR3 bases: TGTGCCATCAACGGGGCAGGGACTGACACTGAAGCTTTCTTT.

CDR3 in DNA: TGTGCCAGCAGTTTCCTGACAGGCATGGGAGACACTGAAGCTTTCTTT. This sequence encodes CASSFLTGMGDTEAFF. The gene calls are TRBV27 and TRBJ1-1, with D perhaps matching TRBD1 (6 bases). The CDR3 runs 16 residues. Between the trimmed V and J ends, which lost 3 bases and 3 bases, there was a span of 17 bases. Germline V gene data show CDR1 as MNHEY and CDR2 as SMNVEV (reference sequence).

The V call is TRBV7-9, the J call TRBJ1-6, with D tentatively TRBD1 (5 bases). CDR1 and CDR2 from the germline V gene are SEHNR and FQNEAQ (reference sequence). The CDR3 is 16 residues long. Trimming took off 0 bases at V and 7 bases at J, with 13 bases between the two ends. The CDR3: CASSLATEWNNSPLHF. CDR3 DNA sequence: TGTGCCAGCAGCTTAGCGACAGAGTGGAACAATTCACCCCTCCACTTT. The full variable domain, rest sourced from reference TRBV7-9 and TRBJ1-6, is DTGVSQNPRHKITKRGQNVTFRCDPISEHNRLYWYRQTLGQGPEFLTYFQNEAQLEKSRLLSDRFSAERPKGSFSTLEIQRTEQGDSAMYLCASSLATEWNNSPLHFGNGTRLTVT.

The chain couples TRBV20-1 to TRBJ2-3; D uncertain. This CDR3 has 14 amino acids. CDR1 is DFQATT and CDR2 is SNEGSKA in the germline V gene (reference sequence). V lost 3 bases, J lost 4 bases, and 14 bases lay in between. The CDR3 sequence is CSASSGRESDTQYF. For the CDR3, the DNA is TGCAGTGCTAGTTCAGGCCGAGAGTCAGATACGCAGTATTTT.

The CDR3 here is CASSFPGQGGNTIYF. In DNA form, the CDR3 reads TGTGCCAGCAGTTTCCCTGGACAGGGCGGAAACACCATATATTTT. The chain combines TRBV28 with TRBJ1-3; 8 bases align to TRBD1. The CDR3 runs 15 residues. Trimming took 3 bases from V and 4 from J; bases not matched to a gene: 5. Germline loops: CDR1 MDHEN, CDR2 SYDVKM.

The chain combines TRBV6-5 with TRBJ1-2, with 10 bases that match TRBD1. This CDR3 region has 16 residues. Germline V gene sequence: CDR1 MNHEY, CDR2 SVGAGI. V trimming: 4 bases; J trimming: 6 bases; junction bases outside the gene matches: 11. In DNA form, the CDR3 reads TGTGCCAGCAGTTCCACACGCCGGGACAGGGGCAATGGCTACACCTTC. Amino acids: CASSSTRRDRGNGYTF.

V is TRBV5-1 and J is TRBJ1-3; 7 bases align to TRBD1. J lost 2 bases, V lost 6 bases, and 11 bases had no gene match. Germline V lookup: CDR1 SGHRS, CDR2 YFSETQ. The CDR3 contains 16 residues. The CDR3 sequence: CASKGLTGTAGNTIYF. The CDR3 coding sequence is TGCGCCAGCAAGGGATTAACCGGGACAGCTGGAAACACCATATATTTT.

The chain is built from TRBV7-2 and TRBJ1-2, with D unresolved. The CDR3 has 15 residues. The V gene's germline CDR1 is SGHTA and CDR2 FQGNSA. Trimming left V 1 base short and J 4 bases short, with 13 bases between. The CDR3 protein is CASSLETAPTYGYTF. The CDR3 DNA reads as TGTGCCAGCAGCTTAGAAACAGCACCAACCTATGGCTACACCTTC.

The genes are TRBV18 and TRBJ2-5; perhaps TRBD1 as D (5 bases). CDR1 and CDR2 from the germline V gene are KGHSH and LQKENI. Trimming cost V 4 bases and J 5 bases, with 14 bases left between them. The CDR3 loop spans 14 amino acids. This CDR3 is CASSRGNSRETQYF. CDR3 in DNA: TGTGCCAGCTCACGGGGCAATAGCCGGGAGACCCAGTACTTC.

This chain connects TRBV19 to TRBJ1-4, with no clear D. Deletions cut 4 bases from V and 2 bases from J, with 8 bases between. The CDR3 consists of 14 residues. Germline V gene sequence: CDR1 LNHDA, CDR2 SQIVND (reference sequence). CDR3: CASSRRQTNEKLFF. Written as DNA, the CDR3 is TGTGCCAGTAGTAGGAGGCAGACTAATGAAAAACTGTTTTTT.

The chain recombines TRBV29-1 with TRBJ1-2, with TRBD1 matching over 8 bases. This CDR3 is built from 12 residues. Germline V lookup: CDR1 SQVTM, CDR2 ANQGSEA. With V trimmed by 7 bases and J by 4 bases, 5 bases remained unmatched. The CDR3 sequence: CSARTGSYGYTF. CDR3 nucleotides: TGCAGCGCAAGGACAGGGAGCTATGGCTACACCTTC.

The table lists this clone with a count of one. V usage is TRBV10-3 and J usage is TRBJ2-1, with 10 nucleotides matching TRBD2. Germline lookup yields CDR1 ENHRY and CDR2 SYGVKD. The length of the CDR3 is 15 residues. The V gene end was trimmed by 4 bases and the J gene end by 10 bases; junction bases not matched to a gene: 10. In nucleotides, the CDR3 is TGTGCCATCAGTGGGGGTCTAGCGGGAGTAGAGGAGCAGTTCTTC. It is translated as CAISGGLAGVEEQFF.

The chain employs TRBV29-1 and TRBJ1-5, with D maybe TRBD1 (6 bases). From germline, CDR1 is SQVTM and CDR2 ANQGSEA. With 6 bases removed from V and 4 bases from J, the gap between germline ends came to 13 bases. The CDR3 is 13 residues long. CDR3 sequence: CSVRGAPNQPQHF. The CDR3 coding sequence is TGCAGCGTCCGGGGGGCTCCTAATCAGCCCCAGCATTTT.

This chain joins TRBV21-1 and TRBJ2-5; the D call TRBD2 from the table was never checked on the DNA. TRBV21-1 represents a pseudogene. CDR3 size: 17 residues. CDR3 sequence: CASSRYSGRAGRETQYF. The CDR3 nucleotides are TGTGCCAGCAGCAGATATAGCGGGAGGGCCGGTAGGGAGACCCAGTACTTC.

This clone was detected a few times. The DNA for the CDR3 is TGTGCCAGCAGTCCACATGGGACAGGGCTTGGAAACACCATATATTTT. Its translation is CASSPHGTGLGNTIYF. J is TRBJ1-3 and V is TRBV27, with 9 bases identical to TRBD1. Germline loops: CDR1 MNHEY, CDR2 SMNVEV (reference sequence). This CDR3 is built from 16 residues. The J segment lost 3 bases and the V segment lost 5 bases, leaving 8 bases of the junction unmatched.

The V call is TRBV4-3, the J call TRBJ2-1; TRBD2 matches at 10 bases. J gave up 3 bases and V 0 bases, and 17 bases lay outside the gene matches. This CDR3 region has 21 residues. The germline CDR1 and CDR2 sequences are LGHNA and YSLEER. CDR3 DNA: TGCGCCAGCAGCCAAGATGTCCCAGGGGGCATAGCGGGAGGTATCTACAATGAGCAGTTCTTC. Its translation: CASSQDVPGGIAGGIYNEQFF.

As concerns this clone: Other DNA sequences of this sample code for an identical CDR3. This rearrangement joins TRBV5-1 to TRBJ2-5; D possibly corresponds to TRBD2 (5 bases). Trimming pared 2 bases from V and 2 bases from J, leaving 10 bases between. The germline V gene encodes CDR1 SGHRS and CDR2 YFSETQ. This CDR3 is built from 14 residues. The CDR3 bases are TGCGCCAGCAGCTTTAGCTCGGGGCAAGAGACCCAGTACTTC. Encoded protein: CASSFSSGQETQYF.

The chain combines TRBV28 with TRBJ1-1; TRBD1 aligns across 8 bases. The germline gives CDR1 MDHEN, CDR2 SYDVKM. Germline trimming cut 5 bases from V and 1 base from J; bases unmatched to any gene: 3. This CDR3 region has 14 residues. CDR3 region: CASSTGTGNTEAFF. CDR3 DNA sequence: TGTGCCAGCAGTACTGGGACAGGGAACACTGAAGCTTTCTTT.

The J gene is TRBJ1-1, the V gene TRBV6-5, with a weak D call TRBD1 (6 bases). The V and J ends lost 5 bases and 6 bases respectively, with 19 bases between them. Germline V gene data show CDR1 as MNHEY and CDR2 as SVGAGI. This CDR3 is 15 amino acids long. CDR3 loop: CASSRTAQELAEAFF. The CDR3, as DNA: TGTGCCAGCAGTCGGACAGCACAAGAGTTGGCTGAAGCTTTCTTT.

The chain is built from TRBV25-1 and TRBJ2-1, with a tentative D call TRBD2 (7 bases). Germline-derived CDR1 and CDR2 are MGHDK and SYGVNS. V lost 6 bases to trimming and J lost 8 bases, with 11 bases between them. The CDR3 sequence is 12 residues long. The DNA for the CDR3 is TGTGCCAGCAGGCCGGGGGGCTATGAGCAGTTCTTC. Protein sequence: CASRPGGYEQFF.

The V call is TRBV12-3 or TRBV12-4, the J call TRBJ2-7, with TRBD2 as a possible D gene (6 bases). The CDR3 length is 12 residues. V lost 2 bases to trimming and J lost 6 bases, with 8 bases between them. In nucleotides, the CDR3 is TGTGCCAGCAGTTTAACGGGGGTCGAGCAGTACTTC. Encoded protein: CASSLTGVEQYF.

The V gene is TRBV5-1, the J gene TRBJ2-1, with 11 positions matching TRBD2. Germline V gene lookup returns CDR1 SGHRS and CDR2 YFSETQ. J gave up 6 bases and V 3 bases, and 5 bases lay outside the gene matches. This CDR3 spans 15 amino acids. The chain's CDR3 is CASSWGLAERNEQFF. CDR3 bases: TGCGCCAGCAGCTGGGGACTAGCGGAACGCAATGAGCAGTTCTTC.

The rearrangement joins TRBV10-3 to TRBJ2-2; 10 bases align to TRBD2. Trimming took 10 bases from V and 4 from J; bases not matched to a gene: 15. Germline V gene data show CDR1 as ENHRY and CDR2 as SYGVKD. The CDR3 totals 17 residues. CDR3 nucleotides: TGTGCCACCTTCCAGGACAGCGGGGGGGTAACCACCGGGGAGCTGTTTTTT. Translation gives CATFQDSGGVTTGELFF.

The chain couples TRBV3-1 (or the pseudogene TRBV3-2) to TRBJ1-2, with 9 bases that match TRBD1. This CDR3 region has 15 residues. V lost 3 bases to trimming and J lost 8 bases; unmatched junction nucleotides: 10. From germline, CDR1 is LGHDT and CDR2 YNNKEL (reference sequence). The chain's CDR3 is CASSHGNRGRHGYTF. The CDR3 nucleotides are TGTGCCAGCAGCCACGGGAACAGGGGGCGTCACGGCTACACCTTC.

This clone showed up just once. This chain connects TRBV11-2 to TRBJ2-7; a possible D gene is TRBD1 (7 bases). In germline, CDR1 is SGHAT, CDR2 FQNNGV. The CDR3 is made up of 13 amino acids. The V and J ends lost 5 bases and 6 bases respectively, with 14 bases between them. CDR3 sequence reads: CASSPGGFGEQYF. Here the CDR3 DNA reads TGTGCCAGCAGCCCAGGGGGGTTCGGCGAGCAGTACTTC.